This T cell receptor (beta chain) emerged from a study of shared clonotypes between healthy human individuals. Study outcomes and limitations: The study drew on few donors, limiting represented genetic and exposure-history diversity.

Turning to this clone: Antigen: not known.

Germline CDR1 and CDR2: SGHVS and FNYEAQ. J was trimmed by 7 bases and V by 5 bases; bases with no gene match: 6. The CDR3 covers 14 residues. The deep-level immunoSEQ assay was used. Assay used: immunoSEQ multiplex PCR; TCRdb lists only in-frame clones, some missing. Of around 500,000 clones listed, around 80% are singletons. Specimen: PBMCs. This chain uses TRBV7-6 with TRBJ1-4; 8 positions match TRBD1. This receptor was identified in a woman in her forties in good health. Some clones in this sample may be carry-over from other donors' samples. The CDR3: CASSRDRGVEKLFF. In nucleotides, the CDR3 is TGTGCCAGCAGCCGCGACAGGGGTGTTGAAAAACTGTTTTTT.